This TCR beta chain was found in a study of T cell responses to AZD1222 COVID-19 vaccine. CDR3 length equals 12 residues. Trimming cost V 6 bases and J 7 bases, with 9 bases left between them. From germline, CDR1 is MNHEY and CDR2 SVGAGI. This clone is medium-sized (0.01 to 0.1%) within its sample. The target antigen is unknown. Sequenced by immunoSEQ multiplex PCR; TCRdb stores in-frame clones only, minus some. This table holds 66,000 or so clones, approximately 85% found once. Study outcomes and limitations: Clonal diversity may have been underestimated in mostly white British donors.

J is TRBJ2-2 and V is TRBV6-5; TRBD2 might be the D (5 bases). This material consisted of peripheral blood, taken on day 0 of MenACWY control vaccination. The origin of this receptor is an adult in good health. DNA of the CDR3: TGTGCCAGCAGGACGAGCGGCGGGGAGCTGTTTTTT. Protein sequence: CASRTSGGELFF.